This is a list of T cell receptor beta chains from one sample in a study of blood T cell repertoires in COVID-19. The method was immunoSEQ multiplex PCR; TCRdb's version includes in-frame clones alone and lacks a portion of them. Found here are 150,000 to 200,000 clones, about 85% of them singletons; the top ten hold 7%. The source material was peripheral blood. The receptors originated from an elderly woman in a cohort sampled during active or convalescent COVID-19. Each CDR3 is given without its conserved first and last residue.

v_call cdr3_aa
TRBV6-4 ASSLSTSGGAGEDTQY
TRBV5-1 ASSEGGMDTEAF
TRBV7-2 ASRLGLAEADTQY
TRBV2 ASSATRYEQF
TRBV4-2 ASSQDLGDTEAF
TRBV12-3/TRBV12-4 ASSISGNQPQH
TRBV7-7 ASSQGSATSSYNEQF
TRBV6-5 ASSTTRVPVH
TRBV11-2 ASSSRTGGSRSNEKLF
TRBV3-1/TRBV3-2 ASSFSGSTDTQY
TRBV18 ASSPVQGDTEAF
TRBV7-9 ASSLQVGGGTEAF
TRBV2 ASSKGALESNQPQH
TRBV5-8 ASSLVGAEYGYT
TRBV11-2 ASSQSRGGETQY
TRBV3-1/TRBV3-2 ASSPIAGVGSYNEQF
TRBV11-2 ASSLDWGGGEAF
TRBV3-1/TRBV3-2 ASSLPTGTNEKLF
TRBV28 ASRSGSLFYEQY
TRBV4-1 ASSQDSGTGAALGANVLT
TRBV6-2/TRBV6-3 ASSYSRTGGQPQH
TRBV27 ASSLEGRTGLYEQY
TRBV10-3 AISEAGGSTDTQY
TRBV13 ASSLDRGWRGYT
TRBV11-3 ASSAAPGGSSSSYEQY
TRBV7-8 ASSPNPRSYNYGYT
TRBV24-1 ATSTPNYGYT
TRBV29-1 SVVGGEFTGELF
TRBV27 ASNPLAPGAVNEQF
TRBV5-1 ASSSGRGARELF
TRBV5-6 ASSLDQGLYNEQF
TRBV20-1 SASGTFQPQH
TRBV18 ASSPQRPSGMGSYEQY
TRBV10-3 AISGTVYGYT
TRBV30 AWGDSGDTNTEAF
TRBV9 ASSVAGGFYSGANVLT
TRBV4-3 ASSQGLADETQY
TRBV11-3 ASSLWGRPTNTEAF
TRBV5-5 ASSWLVGAGGYT
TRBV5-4 ASSPGTRNEQF
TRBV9 ASSARPLAGGPDTQY
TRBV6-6 ASSPIGAGGYNEKLF
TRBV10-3 AISGGPAGNTIY
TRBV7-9 ASSLSGPDTQY
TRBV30 AWRASRTEAF
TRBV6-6 ASTAAELTEAF
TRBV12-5 ASVLFGPREGGELF
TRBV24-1 ATSDFTRAGSGELF
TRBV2 AGSKEQVGETQY
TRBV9 ASSGRGGRETQY
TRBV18 ASSPGTGGYEQY
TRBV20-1 SASGTGGQETQY
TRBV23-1 ASPPYSLASGNNEQF
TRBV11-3 ASSPHDETGDTEAF
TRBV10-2 ASSDWTTHNEQF
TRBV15 ATSRDSWTSGGHARGS
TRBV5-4 ASSLVAGAGADTQY
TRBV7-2 ASSLGGQETQY
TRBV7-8 ASSLGGGVTEAF
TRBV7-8 ASSTDRGPYEQY